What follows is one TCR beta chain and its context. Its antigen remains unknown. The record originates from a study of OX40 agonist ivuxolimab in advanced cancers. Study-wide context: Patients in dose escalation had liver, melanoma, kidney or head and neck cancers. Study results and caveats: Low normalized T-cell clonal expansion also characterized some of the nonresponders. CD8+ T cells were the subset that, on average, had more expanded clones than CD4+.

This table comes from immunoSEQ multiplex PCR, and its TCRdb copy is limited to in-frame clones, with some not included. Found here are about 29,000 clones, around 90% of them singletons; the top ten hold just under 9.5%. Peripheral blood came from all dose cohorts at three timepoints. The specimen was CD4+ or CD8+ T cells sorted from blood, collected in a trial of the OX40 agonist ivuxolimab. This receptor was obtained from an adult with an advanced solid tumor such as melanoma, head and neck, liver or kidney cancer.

Here the CDR3 reads CASSAPGQAISGANVLTF. DNA of the CDR3: TGTGCCAGCAGTGCTCCGGGACAGGCCATCTCTGGGGCCAACGTCCTGACTTTC. The chain employs TRBV2 and TRBJ2-6; 8 bases fit TRBD1. The germline CDR1 and CDR2 sequences are SNHLY and FYNNEI. The CDR3 covers 18 residues. After removal of 4 bases from V and 0 bases from J, the junction contained 8 bases not matched to a gene.